A selection of T cell receptor beta chains follows, all from one sample in a study of response to subunit inactivated influenza vaccine. TCRdb redid the calling of the RT-PCR reads with MiXCR, one entry per CDR3 protein. There are about 190,000 distinct CDR3 sequences in the sample; 13% to 15% occur only once, and about 26% lies in the top ten. This specimen was CD8+ T cells sorted from PBMCs, taken around 5 days after vaccination. The receptors were sampled from a man in his forties or fifties who received an inactivated influenza vaccine. Each CDR3 is given with its conserved first and last residue. D genes are given only for firm matches. For some rows the clone size is stated as once, few or many, or as a class when expanded; others skip it.

j_call | v_call | d_call | clone_size | cdr3_aa | cdr3_nt
TRBJ2-7 | TRBV10-3 | TRBD1 | few | CAIRSGGAGSYEQYF | TGTGCCATCAGGTCAGGGGGCGCCGGGTCCTACGAGCAGTACTTC
TRBJ2-7 | TRBV7-9 | . | . | CASSAWTAYEQYF | TGTGCCAGCAGCGCCTGGACAGCCTACGAGCAGTACTTC
TRBJ1-1 | TRBV4-2 | . | few | CASSQEGGLTEAFF | TGTGCCAGCAGCCAAGAGGGGGGACTCACTGAAGCTTTCTTT
TRBJ2-5 | TRBV12-3/TRBV12-4 | . | few | CASSLSEQGVSKETQYF | TGTGCCAGCAGTTTATCGGAACAGGGAGTATCTAAAGAGACCCAGTACTTC
TRBJ2-3 | TRBV15 | . | . | CATSRQGLGDTQYF | TGTGCCACCAGCAGACAGGGACTCGGGGATACGCAGTATTTT
TRBJ1-6 | TRBV12-3/TRBV12-4 | . | few | CASSPAWGGNSPLHF | TGTGCCAGCAGCCCCGCCTGGGGGGGCAATTCACCCCTCCACTTT
TRBJ2-1 | TRBV7-9 | . | . | CASSTTREQFF | TGTGCCAGCAGCACCACTAGAGAGCAGTTCTTC
TRBJ2-1 | TRBV11-2 | TRBD2 | many | CASSSTSGLAGRGEQFF | TGTGCCAGCAGCTCGACAAGCGGACTAGCCGGGCGGGGTGAGCAGTTCTTC
TRBJ1-4 | TRBV15 | . | many | CATSREGATNEKLFF | TGTGCCACCAGCAGAGAGGGCGCAACTAATGAAAAACTGTTTTTT
TRBJ1-5 | TRBV5-1 | . | . | CASSPDSGGGNQPQHF | TGCGCCAGCAGCCCCGACTCTGGGGGTGGCAATCAGCCCCAGCATTTT
TRBJ2-1 | TRBV29-1 | TRBD2 | many | CSVDPHSGLARDEQFF | TGCAGCGTTGACCCCCATTCCGGACTAGCCAGGGATGAGCAGTTCTTC
TRBJ1-2 | TRBV10-3 | TRBD1 | few | CAIRPGTGVYGYTF | TGTGCCATCAGACCCGGGACAGGGGTATATGGCTACACCTTC
TRBJ1-2 | TRBV20-1 | TRBD1 | . | CSASGTGSNLAYGYTF | TGCAGTGCCTCCGGGACAGGGTCGAATTTGGCGTATGGCTACACCTTC
TRBJ2-5 | TRBV3-1 | . | . | CASSQDPRVHRGETQYF | TGTGCCAGCAGCCAAGATCCGAGGGTGCATCGGGGGGAGACCCAGTACTTC
TRBJ2-6 | TRBV12-3/TRBV12-4 | . | many | CASSLYLRNVLTF | TGTGCCAGCAGTTTATATCTCCGGAACGTCCTGACTTTC
TRBJ2-7 | TRBV21-1 | . | few | CASSIPETAQRIPQSIYEQYF | TGTGCCAGCAGCATACCCGAAACAGCGCAGAGAATCCCCCAATCAATTTACGAGCAGTACTTC
TRBJ2-7 | TRBV7-6 | . | . | CASSPPGDTTYEQYF | TGTGCCAGCAGCCCCCCCGGGGACACAACCTACGAGCAGTACTTC
TRBJ1-4 | TRBV7-9 | . | few | CASTRATNEKLFF | TGTGCCAGCACCCGCGCAACTAATGAAAAACTGTTTTTT
TRBJ2-7 | TRBV11-2 | TRBD1 | few | CASSSLTGGLDEQYF | TGTGCCAGCAGCTCTCTGACAGGGGGCCTGGACGAGCAGTACTTC
TRBJ2-1 | TRBV12-3/TRBV12-4 | TRBD1 | few | CASSLRDRVDNEQFF | TGTGCCAGCAGTTTAAGGGACAGGGTGGACAATGAGCAGTTCTTC
TRBJ1-6 | TRBV20-1 | . | . | CSARGQGNSPLHF | TGCAGTGCTAGGGGGCAGGGGAATTCACCCCTCCACTTT
TRBJ2-7 | TRBV27 | TRBD2 | . | CASSLSPSGTPVGYEQYF | TGTGCCAGCAGTTTATCGCCTAGCGGGACACCAGTAGGATACGAGCAGTACTTC
TRBJ1-6 | TRBV9 | TRBD1 | few | CASSSSGGNSPLHF | TGTGCCAGCAGTTCGTCAGGGGGGAATTCACCCCTCCACTTT
TRBJ2-7 | TRBV28 | TRBD1 | . | CASSPRGRGLSYEQYF | TGTGCCAGCAGCCCCAGGGGGCGCGGGTTATCTTACGAGCAGTACTTC
TRBJ1-2 | TRBV9 | . | . | CASSEGGSRAAHGYTF | TGTGCCAGCAGCGAGGGGGGCTCGAGGGCAGCACATGGCTACACCTTC
TRBJ2-1 | TRBV7-6 | . | once | CASSSGSPAGEQFF | TGTGCCAGCAGCTCCGGCAGCCCGGCGGGTGAGCAGTTCTTC
TRBJ2-3 | TRBV7-8 | . | . | CASSGSGSPDTQYF | TGTGCCAGCAGCGGGAGTGGAAGCCCAGATACGCAGTATTTT
TRBJ2-5 | TRBV7-9 | . | . | CASSSPSRGEETQYF | TGTGCCAGCAGCTCTCCTTCGCGGGGAGAGGAGACCCAGTACTTC
TRBJ1-5 | TRBV28 | . | few | CASSFGVGVNQPQHF | TGTGCCAGCAGTTTCGGGGTCGGGGTCAATCAGCCCCAGCATTTT
TRBJ2-2 | TRBV7-8 | . | few | CASSLGIGELFF | TGTGCCAGCAGCCTGGGCATCGGGGAGCTGTTTTTT
TRBJ2-7 | TRBV7-9 | . | . | CASSWGRDEQYF | TGTGCCAGCAGCTGGGGACGTGACGAGCAGTACTTC
TRBJ2-2 | TRBV19 | . | few | CASSIETGSNGELFF | TGTGCCAGTAGTATTGAGACAGGTTCGAACGGGGAGCTGTTTTTT
TRBJ1-1 | TRBV6-5 | . | few | CASSYSGPQRGNTEAFF | TGTGCCAGCAGTTACTCGGGACCCCAGAGAGGGAACACTGAAGCTTTCTTT
TRBJ2-7 | TRBV10-3 | . | . | CAILTDNDYEQYF | TGTGCCATCTTGACGGACAACGACTACGAGCAGTACTTC
TRBJ2-4 | TRBV7-4 | . | many | CASSLARSPLAKNIQYF | TGTGCCAGCAGCTTAGCGCGGTCCCCTCTAGCCAAAAACATTCAGTACTTC
TRBJ1-1 | TRBV6-1 | . | once | CASSRSGRYTEAFF | TGTGCCAGCAGCCGGTCAGGTCGGTACACTGAAGCTTTCTTT
TRBJ2-7 | TRBV6-2/TRBV6-3 | TRBD1 | . | CASSYSTGRNYEQYF | TGTGCCAGCAGTTATTCGACAGGGAGAAACTACGAGCAGTACTTC
TRBJ2-1 | TRBV7-9 | . | . | CASSLDNAHGNEQFF | TGTGCCAGCAGCTTAGATAACGCCCACGGGAATGAGCAGTTCTTC
TRBJ2-7 | TRBV4-1 | TRBD2 | few | CASSQVGTSGDEQYF | TGCGCCAGCAGCCAAGTGGGGACTAGCGGGGACGAGCAGTACTTC
TRBJ2-3 | TRBV6-2/TRBV6-3 | TRBD2 | few | CASSQLARGTDTQYF | TGTGCCAGCAGCCAACTAGCGAGGGGCACAGATACGCAGTATTTT
TRBJ2-7 | TRBV20-1 | TRBD1 | . | CSARTRDRGYEQYF | TGCAGTGCAAGGACCCGGGACAGGGGTTACGAGCAGTACTTC
TRBJ2-3 | TRBV28 | TRBD2 | . | CASSFVPAAGGLNTQYF | TGTGCCAGCAGTTTTGTTCCGGCAGCGGGGGGGCTAAATACGCAGTATTTT
TRBJ2-1 | TRBV7-2 | . | . | CASSLGGWNEQFF | TGTGCCAGCAGCTTAGGTGGCTGGAATGAGCAGTTCTTC
TRBJ1-4 | TRBV6-1 | . | . | CASTRAPTNEKLFF | TGTGCCAGTACCAGGGCGCCAACTAATGAAAAACTGTTTTTT
TRBJ2-1 | TRBV7-3 | TRBD2 | . | CASSPSSGTSGKYNEQFF | TGTGCCAGCAGCCCCTCCTCCGGGACTAGCGGGAAATACAATGAGCAGTTCTTC
TRBJ2-7 | TRBV27 | TRBD2 | many | CASSLWVGRAGGGYEQYF | TGTGCCAGCAGTTTATGGGTCGGCAGGGCGGGAGGGGGCTACGAGCAGTACTTC
TRBJ2-2 | TRBV20-1 | . | many | CSVPRANTGELFF | TGCAGTGTTCCGCGCGCGAACACCGGGGAGCTGTTTTTT
TRBJ2-3 | TRBV4-1 | . | . | CASSQEGGLPTLGTDTQYF | TGCGCCAGCAGCCAAGAAGGGGGTTTGCCCACCCTCGGGACAGATACGCAGTATTTT
TRBJ2-2 | TRBV7-6 | . | . | CASTRGVMSTGELFF | TGTGCCAGCACCCGAGGGGTGATGAGCACCGGGGAGCTGTTTTTT
TRBJ2-1 | TRBV6-8 | TRBD2 | many | CASSAGTSAYNEQFF | TGTGCCAGCAGTGCCGGGACTAGCGCGTACAATGAGCAGTTCTTC
TRBJ2-1 | TRBV4-3 | . | . | CASSHRGDSYNEQFF | TGCGCCAGCAGCCACAGGGGCGACTCCTACAATGAGCAGTTCTTC